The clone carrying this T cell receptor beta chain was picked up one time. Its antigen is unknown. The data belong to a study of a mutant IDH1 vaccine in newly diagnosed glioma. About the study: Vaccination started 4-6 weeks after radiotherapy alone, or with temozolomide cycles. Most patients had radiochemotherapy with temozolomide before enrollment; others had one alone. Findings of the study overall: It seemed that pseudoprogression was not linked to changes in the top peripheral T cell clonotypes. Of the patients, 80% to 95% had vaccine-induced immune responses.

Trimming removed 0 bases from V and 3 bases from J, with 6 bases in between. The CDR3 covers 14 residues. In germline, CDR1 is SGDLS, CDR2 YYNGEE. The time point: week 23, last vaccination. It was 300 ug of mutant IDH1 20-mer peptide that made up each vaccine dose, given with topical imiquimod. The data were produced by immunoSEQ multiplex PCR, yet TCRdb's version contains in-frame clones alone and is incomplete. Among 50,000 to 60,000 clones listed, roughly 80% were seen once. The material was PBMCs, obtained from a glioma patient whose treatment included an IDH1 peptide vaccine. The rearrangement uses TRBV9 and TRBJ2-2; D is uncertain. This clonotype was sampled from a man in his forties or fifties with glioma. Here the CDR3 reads CASSVASYTGELFF. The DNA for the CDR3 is TGTGCCAGCAGCGTAGCATCCTACACCGGGGAGCTGTTTTTT.